Shown below are 31 T cell receptor beta chains from a single sample sequenced in a study of T cell responses to AZD1222 COVID-19 vaccine (dated by TCRdb to about 2021). Library preparation used the immunoSEQ multiplex PCR assay. TCRdb provides this immuneACCESS table in a form limited to in-frame rearrangements. Some clones are lacking; in checked studies, under half of them reflect an unresolved V gene, and why the rest are absent is not known. The sample table shows 250,000 to 300,000 clones, and almost 95% are seen once. Around 0.57% of the sample is held by the ten biggest clonotypes. The time point tag for this specimen amounts to: about 28 days (+/-7) after the second vaccine dose. The source material was peripheral blood, sampled 28 days after the second AZD1222 dose. These receptors all come from an adult who received the AZD1222 COVID-19 vaccine.

The J gene is TRBJ2-7, the V gene TRBV5-1; D is possibly TRBD1 (6 bases). V was pared by 5 bases and J by 6 bases, with 15 bases between. The CDR3 spans 13 residues. Germline assignment: CDR1 SGHRS and CDR2 YFSETQ. CDR3 sequence reads: CASRKGDTSEQYF. The CDR3 nucleotides are TGCGCCAGCAGGAAGGGGGACACCTCCGAGCAGTACTTC.

The gene calls are TRBV3-1 (or the pseudogene TRBV3-2) and TRBJ2-1; 10 nucleotides agree with TRBD2. The CDR3 totals 15 residues. J gave up 8 bases and V 1 base, and 5 bases lay outside the gene matches. CDR1 is LGHDT and CDR2 is YNNKEL in the germline V gene (reference sequence). CDR3 DNA: TGTGCCAGCAGCCAAGGAGCGGGAGGGAAGTATGAGCAGTTCTTC. Translated, it gives CASSQGAGGKYEQFF.

The rearrangement joins TRBV9 to TRBJ2-5; TRBD2 is a possible D gene (5 bases). V was trimmed by 0 bases and J by 2 bases, leaving 11 bases between them. This CDR3 has 15 amino acids. Germline-derived CDR1 and CDR2 are SGDLS and YYNGEE. The DNA of the CDR3 is TGTGCCAGCAGCGTAGTAGGACTCTCGCAAGAGACCCAGTACTTC. This gives the protein CASSVVGLSQETQYF.

The chain combines TRBV5-6 with TRBJ1-6; the D gene is possibly TRBD1 (5 bases). This CDR3 region has 13 residues. V shed 4 bases and J shed 8 bases, with 10 bases lying between them. Germline CDR1 reads SGHDT; CDR2 reads YYEEEE. CDR3 in DNA: TGTGCCAGCAGCGAAGGGGTTTATTCACCCCTCCACTTT. Encoded protein: CASSEGVYSPLHF.

The chain has TRBV7-2 and TRBJ2-2; D not resolved. Germline CDR1 reads SGHTA; CDR2 reads FQGNSA. The CDR3 has 13 residues. The V end was cut by 5 bases, the J end by 4 bases, with 8 bases between. The CDR3 DNA reads TGTGCCAGCAGCCCCCAAATCACCGGGGAGCTGTTTTTT. This encodes CASSPQITGELFF.

This clone was counted once. CDR3 sequence reads: CASSQAAGTSGREQFF. Here the CDR3 DNA reads TGTGCCAGCAGCCAAGCAGCCGGGACTAGTGGGCGCGAGCAGTTCTTC. The chain links TRBV3-1 (or the pseudogene TRBV3-2) to TRBJ2-1; 8 bases line up with TRBD2. CDR3 length equals 16 residues. Germline assignment: CDR1 LGHDT and CDR2 YNNKEL (reference sequence). J gave up 10 bases and V 1 base, and 12 bases lay outside the gene matches.

The V and J genes are TRBV3-1 (or the pseudogene TRBV3-2) and TRBJ1-1; D not certain. Trimming took off 4 bases at V and 1 base at J, with 10 bases between the two ends. CDR1 is LGHDT and CDR2 is YNNKEL in the germline V gene (reference sequence). This CDR3 comprises 14 residues. The CDR3 protein is CASSLALANTEAFF. CDR3 DNA sequence: TGTGCCAGCAGCCTAGCTTTGGCGAACACTGAAGCTTTCTTT.

This clone is a singleton in its sample. The rearrangement joins TRBV5-4 to TRBJ1-2, with D uncertain. The germline gives CDR1 SGHNT, CDR2 YYREEE (reference sequence). V lost 0 bases to trimming and J lost 8 bases, with 8 bases between them. CDR3 length equals 12 residues. The CDR3 region is CASSLVQEGYTF. CDR3 in DNA: TGTGCCAGCAGCTTGGTTCAGGAGGGCTACACCTTC.

V and J are TRBV3-1 (or the pseudogene TRBV3-2) and TRBJ1-6; D gene unclear. The CDR3 has 15 residues. Germline CDR1 is LGHDT and CDR2 is YNNKEL (reference sequence). Trimming took off 3 bases at V and 10 bases at J, with 16 bases between the two ends. The CDR3 nucleotides read TGTGCCAGCAGCCAGGAGGCGGGTGGCGGATCACCCCTCCACTTT. It specifies CASSQEAGGGSPLHF.

J is TRBJ2-7 and V is TRBV19; possibly TRBD1 for D (5 bases). Germline V CDR1 and CDR2: LNHDA, SQIVND (reference sequence). The CDR3 runs to 15 residues. Trimming took off 5 bases at V and 0 bases at J, with 14 bases between the two ends. The CDR3 loop is CASSVDSFTSYEQYF. Here the CDR3 DNA reads TGTGCCAGTAGTGTTGACAGTTTCACCTCCTACGAGCAGTACTTC.

This rearrangement joins TRBV11-3 to TRBJ2-7; tentative D call: TRBD1 (6 bases). Trimming stripped 0 bases from V and 3 bases from J, with 6 bases between. This CDR3 has 13 residues. Germline values: CDR1 SGHNT, CDR2 YENEEA. DNA for the CDR3: TGTGCCAGCAGCTTAGAACAGGGCTACGAGCAGTACTTC. Protein product: CASSLEQGYEQYF.

The chain couples TRBV7-7 to TRBJ2-2; 14 bases are a match to TRBD2. V dropped 5 bases and J dropped 5; count of bases not matched to a gene: 7. The CDR3 is made up of 17 amino acids. Germline lookup yields CDR1 SSHAT and CDR2 FNYEAQ (reference sequence). The CDR3 sequence: CASSKGLAGEGTGELFF. In DNA, the CDR3 is TGTGCCAGCAGCAAGGGACTAGCGGGAGAGGGTACCGGGGAGCTGTTTTTT.

The chain is built from TRBV29-1 and TRBJ1-1; TRBD1 aligns across 7 bases. CDR1 SQVTM and CDR2 ANQGSEA come from the germline V gene. V shed 7 bases and J 6 bases; nucleotides not matched to a gene: 14. The CDR3 covers 14 residues. The chain's CDR3 is CSARTNRGLSEAFF. CDR3 nucleotide sequence: TGCAGCGCCAGAACCAACAGGGGATTGTCTGAAGCTTTCTTT.

The J gene is TRBJ2-1, the V gene TRBV13, with D uncertain. Germline-derived CDR1 and CDR2 are PRHDT and FYEKMQ (reference sequence). The V end was cut by 7 bases, the J end by 5 bases, with 18 bases between. The CDR3 extends over 15 amino acids. The CDR3 DNA reads TGTGCCAGCAACGACCCCACGAGGAGTAACAATGAGCAGTTCTTC. Its protein product is CASNDPTRSNNEQFF. The whole variable domain, remainder taken from reference TRBV13 and TRBJ2-1, is AAGVIQSPRHLIKEKRETATLKCYPIPRHDTVYWYQQGPGQDPQFLISFYEKMQSDKGSIPDRFSAQQFSDYHSELNMSSLELGDSALYFCASNDPTRSNNEQFFGPGTRLTVL.

CDR3 sequence reads: CASSLAFGAFSGNTIYF. The CDR3 DNA sequence: TGTGCCAGCAGCTTAGCGTTTGGTGCCTTCTCTGGAAACACCATATATTTT. V and J are TRBV7-2 and TRBJ1-3, with no clear D. V lost 0 bases and J lost 0, with 12 bases in between. Germline lookup yields CDR1 SGHTA and CDR2 FQGNSA. The CDR3 runs to 17 residues.

The rearrangement links TRBV4-3 to TRBJ1-6; no clear D. The ends were cut back, 0 bases at V and 8 bases at J, with 8 bases in the middle. CDR3 size: 14 residues. The V gene's germline CDR1 is LGHNA and CDR2 YSLEER. CDR3 sequence (DNA): TGCGCCAGCAGCCAAGATTTGCCTCATTCACCCCTCCACTTT. Translating gives CASSQDLPHSPLHF.

The CDR3 DNA follows: TGTGCCAGCAGCTCTTTCTGGGGGCTGTTTTTT. Its translation is CASSSFWGLFF. V gene TRBV7-9 combines with J gene TRBJ2-2; D ambiguous. CDR3 length: 11 residues. The ends were cut back, 4 bases at V and 13 bases at J, with 10 bases in the middle. The germline gives CDR1 SEHNR, CDR2 FQNEAQ (reference sequence).

This clone was counted a few times. The chain is built from TRBV2 and TRBJ1-4; 8 positions agree with TRBD1. The germline gives CDR1 SNHLY, CDR2 FYNNEI. This CDR3 spans 14 amino acids. J lost 7 bases, V lost 3 bases, and 4 bases had no gene match. CDR3 region: CASSDPGQAEKLFF. CDR3 DNA sequence: TGTGCCAGCAGTGATCCGGGACAGGCTGAAAAACTGTTTTTT.

This sequence joins TRBV5-6 and TRBJ2-3; the D gene is possibly TRBD2 (6 bases). With 0 bases removed from V and 0 bases from J, the gap between germline ends came to 14 bases. The germline gives CDR1 SGHDT, CDR2 YYEEEE. The CDR3 is 17 residues long. CDR3 in DNA: TGTGCCAGCAGCTTGGGCCTACGCGGGGTCAGCACAGATACGCAGTATTTT. This encodes CASSLGLRGVSTDTQYF.

The chain couples TRBV6-5 to TRBJ1-6, with D possibly TRBD1 on 5 matching bases. The CDR3 extends over 15 amino acids. Germline V gene data show CDR1 as MNHEY and CDR2 as SVGAGI. Trimming took off 0 bases at V and 6 bases at J, with 9 bases between the two ends. CDR3: CASSYSGGVNSPLHF. CDR3 coding DNA: TGTGCCAGCAGTTACTCTGGGGGAGTTAATTCACCCCTCCACTTT.

The rearrangement uses TRBV3-1 (or the pseudogene TRBV3-2) and TRBJ2-5; D gene ambiguous. The CDR3 is 14 amino acids. Trimming shortened V by 1 base and J by 4 bases, and 10 bases separated the two germline ends. From germline, CDR1 is LGHDT and CDR2 YNNKEL (reference sequence). The CDR3 bases are TGTGCCAGCAGCCAAGTACATACTGGAGAGACCCAGTACTTC. As protein: CASSQVHTGETQYF.

This clone was observed a handful of times. The chain couples TRBV6-5 to TRBJ2-5, with 11 bases that match TRBD2. The J segment lost 5 bases and the V segment lost 10 bases, leaving 6 bases of the junction unmatched. Germline V gives CDR1 MNHEY, CDR2 SVGAGI. There are 13 residues in the CDR3. This chain's CDR3 is CATRLAGMETQYF. CDR3 DNA sequence: TGTGCCACCAGACTAGCGGGGATGGAGACCCAGTACTTC.

The V call is TRBV28, the J call TRBJ1-5; 12 positions match TRBD1. Per germline, CDR1 MDHEN and CDR2 SYDVKM. V shed 7 bases and J 7 bases; nucleotides not matched to a gene: 8. CDR3 length: 15 residues. CDR3 protein: CASNEGQGALQPQHF. The CDR3 DNA sequence: TGTGCCAGCAACGAGGGACAGGGGGCTTTACAGCCCCAGCATTTT.

The chain links TRBV19 to TRBJ1-5, with 8 nucleotides matching TRBD1. This CDR3 contains 16 residues. Trimming removed 6 bases from V and 3 bases from J; junction bases left unmatched: 10. Looked up from germline, CDR1 is LNHDA and CDR2 is SQIVND (reference sequence). The CDR3 loop reads CASSLDHRGANQPQHF. CDR3 nucleotides: TGTGCCAGTAGCCTCGACCACAGGGGGGCCAATCAGCCCCAGCATTTT.

The chain is built from TRBV7-2 and TRBJ1-2; 7 bases are a match to TRBD1. This CDR3 comprises 14 residues. Germline CDR1 is SGHTA and CDR2 is FQGNSA. V dropped 5 bases and J dropped 5; count of bases not matched to a gene: 8. The CDR3 reads CASSPRDSRYGYTF. CDR3 bases: TGTGCCAGCAGCCCTCGGGACAGCAGATATGGCTACACCTTC.

This chain connects TRBV5-5 to TRBJ2-3, with TRBD1 matching over 7 bases. The CDR3 has 13 residues. Germline V CDR1 and CDR2: SGHKS, YYEKEE (reference sequence). The junction had 0 bases not matched to a gene; V was cut back by 5 bases and J by 0 bases. The CDR3 DNA reads TGTGCCAGCAGGACAGGGAGCACAGATACGCAGTATTTT. The encoded protein is CASRTGSTDTQYF.

The chain combines TRBV9 with TRBJ1-6, with D uncertain. This CDR3 comprises 13 residues. V was shortened by 1 base and J by 6 bases, with 5 bases between the two germline ends. Germline values: CDR1 SGDLS, CDR2 YYNGEE. The CDR3 region has the DNA TGTGCCAGCAGCGTACAGATTAATTCACCCCTCCACTTT. Its protein is CASSVQINSPLHF. The whole variable domain, filled in from reference TRBV9 and TRBJ1-6, reads DSGVTQTPKHLITATGQRVTLRCSPRSGDLSVYWYQQSLDQGLQFLIQYYNGEERAKGNILERFSAQQFPDLHSELNLSSLELGDSALYFCASSVQINSPLHFGNGTRLTVT.

The chain combines TRBV6-5 with TRBJ2-3; TRBD1 matches at 8 bases. The CDR3 contains 15 residues. Germline V gene sequence: CDR1 MNHEY, CDR2 SVGAGI. V was clipped by 4 bases and J by 2 bases; unmatched bases: 5. CDR3 loop: CASSWTGMDTDTQYF. CDR3 in DNA: TGTGCCAGCAGTTGGACAGGGATGGACACAGATACGCAGTATTTT.

This clone showed up just once. The chain uses TRBV6-4 and TRBJ2-7, with 7 bases fitting TRBD1. V trimming: 7 bases; J trimming: 7 bases; junction bases outside the gene matches: 19. Per the germline V gene, CDR1 is MRHNA and CDR2 is SNTAGT. The CDR3 sequence is 16 residues long. For the CDR3, the DNA is TGTGCCAGCATCACAGGTGGTACAGGGGAAATGAGGGAGCAGTACTTC. It encodes CASITGGTGEMREQYF.

A single count supports this clone. V and J are TRBV5-6 and TRBJ2-7; D might be TRBD2 (6 bases). The CDR3 extends over 14 amino acids. The germline gives CDR1 SGHDT, CDR2 YYEEEE. V lost 4 bases and J lost 1, with 12 bases in between. The CDR3 reads CASSLTGLSYEQYF. CDR3 sequence (DNA): TGTGCCAGCAGCCTCACGGGACTTTCCTACGAGCAGTACTTC.

This chain uses TRBV6-2 or TRBV6-3 with TRBJ2-3, with 7 bases aligning to TRBD2. The CDR3 is made up of 16 amino acids. The germline V gene has CDR1 MNHEY and CDR2 SVGEGT. V was pared by 6 bases and J by 5 bases, with 14 bases of the junction left unmatched. The CDR3 coding sequence is TGTGCCAGCAGCCCCGGGGAGTGGCTAGCGGTAGATACGCAGTATTTT. Its protein product is CASSPGEWLAVDTQYF.